This TCR beta chain was captured by sequencing in a study of human T cells and chemical hapten exposure. Across the whole study: Variability of per-sample TCR yields stemmed mainly from small differences in pooled library volume.

TCRdb fed the RACE reads into MiXCR, producing one record per CDR3 protein. The data show 270,000 or so distinct CDR3 sequences, 7.5% to 8% seen once. Stated time point: pre-sensitization, week 0. Specified treatment: therapeutic diphenylcyclopropenone sensitization with weekly scalp DPC. Study conclusions and caveats: No alteration of TCRs above 1 in 1000 frequency was seen with DPC sensitization. Donors, who had alopecia, may show an immune response that differs from healthy people's.

With respect to this clonotype: Its antigen is as yet unknown.

The sequencing used whole blood, collected in connection with sensitization to the hapten diphenylcyclopropenone (DPC). The origin of this receptor is a man between 18 and 35 years old with alopecia areata. Some clones in this sample may be carry-over from other donors' samples.

Here the CDR3 reads CASSQDPSGEVSGQYF. CDR3 nucleotide sequence: TGTGCCAGCAGCCAAGATCCTAGTGGGGAGGTGTCCGGGCAGTACTTC. The chain has TRBV3-1 and TRBJ2-7; TRBD2 is a possible D gene (6 bases). The CDR3 covers 16 residues. With 0 bases removed from V and 9 bases from J, the gap between germline ends came to 21 bases. The germline CDR1 and CDR2 sequences are LGHDT and YNNKEL (reference sequence).